The 17 T cell receptor beta chains below were found in one sample sequenced in a study of cytomegalovirus exposure and HLA in healthy donors. A multiplex PCR was run with 60 Vbeta primers and 13 Jbeta primers. Assay: immunoSEQ multiplex PCR; the TCRdb copy retains only in-frame clones and omits some. The sample table includes 100,000 to 150,000 clones. The sequenced sample consisted of PBMCs. These TCRs come from a woman aged 40 to 49 in good health and CMV-seropositive.

V and J are TRBV19 and TRBJ2-7; no clear D. The CDR3 is made up of 14 amino acids. Looked up from germline, CDR1 is LNHDA and CDR2 is SQIVND (reference sequence). Trimming took off 2 bases at V and 1 base at J, with 9 bases between the two ends. The CDR3 coding sequence is TGTGCCAGTAGTATAAGTTTAGAATCCTACGAGCAGTACTTC. This encodes CASSISLESYEQYF.

The chain has TRBV5-6 and TRBJ2-5; D may be TRBD2 (5 bases). Germline V gives CDR1 SGHDT, CDR2 YYEEEE. The CDR3 runs 15 residues. Trimming left V 1 base short and J 4 bases short, with 14 bases between. CDR3 DNA sequence: TGTGCCAGCAGCTTGCCCAGCGGCGCGTCAGAGACCCAGTACTTC. It encodes CASSLPSGASETQYF.

The chain carries TRBV7-2 and TRBJ2-5; TRBD1 is a possible D gene (6 bases). CDR1 SGHTA and CDR2 FQGNSA come from the germline V gene. V lost 6 bases and J lost 0, with 11 bases in between. This CDR3 has 14 amino acids. The CDR3 reads CASSPDRYQETQYF. The CDR3 DNA reads TGTGCCAGCAGTCCTGACAGGTACCAAGAGACCCAGTACTTC.

The CDR3 sequence is CASSERGFSSYNEQFF. CDR3 DNA sequence: TGTGCCAGCAGTGAGAGAGGGTTTAGCTCCTACAATGAGCAGTTCTTC. The chain carries TRBV6-1 and TRBJ2-1, with D tentatively TRBD2 (5 bases). CDR1 is MNHNS and CDR2 is SASEGT in the germline V gene. This CDR3 is 16 amino acids long. V gave up 3 bases and J gave up 0 bases, with 12 bases separating them.

J is TRBJ1-2 and V is TRBV10-3, with D possibly being TRBD1 (5 bases). There are 14 residues in the CDR3. The V end lost 3 bases, the J end lost 3 bases, and 11 bases lay between the germline ends. Germline loops: CDR1 ENHRY, CDR2 SYGVKD. The CDR3 here is CAISEQTEYYGYTF. The CDR3 DNA follows: TGTGCCATCAGTGAACAGACAGAATACTATGGCTACACCTTC.

The chain has TRBV25-1 and TRBJ1-5; TRBD1 matches 7 bases. Germline CDR1 reads MGHDK; CDR2 reads SYGVNS. The CDR3 length is 14 residues. Germline trimming cut 5 bases from V and 7 bases from J; bases unmatched to any gene: 8. The CDR3 DNA is TGTGCCAGCAGTCAAACAGGGGTGGGCCAGCCCCAGCATTTT. This gives the protein CASSQTGVGQPQHF.

The rearrangement links TRBV29-1 to TRBJ2-7; 7 bases align to TRBD2. The germline V gene has CDR1 SQVTM and CDR2 ANQGSEA. V was clipped by 7 bases and J by 2 bases; unmatched bases: 5. CDR3 length: 12 amino acids. In nucleotides, the CDR3 is TGCAGCGCCCGGGGAGGGGCCTACGAGCAGTACTTC. Its translation: CSARGGAYEQYF.

This chain joins TRBV29-1 and TRBJ2-1; TRBD2 aligns across 9 bases. Germline values: CDR1 SQVTM, CDR2 ANQGSEA. The CDR3 runs to 12 residues. CDR3 loop: CSGAGGYDEQFF. The CDR3 coding sequence is TGCAGTGGAGCGGGAGGTTACGATGAGCAGTTCTTC.

The chain links TRBV5-4 to TRBJ2-7; D might be TRBD2 (6 bases). The CDR3 sequence is 14 residues long. The germline V gene encodes CDR1 SGHNT and CDR2 YYREEE (reference sequence). With 4 bases removed from V and 2 bases from J, the gap between germline ends came to 13 bases. CDR3 nucleotide sequence: TGTGCCAGCAGCGATCCCGGGAGTGCCTACGAGCAGTACTTC. It yields the protein CASSDPGSAYEQYF.

This chain uses TRBV5-1 with TRBJ2-3; a possible D gene is TRBD2 (6 bases). Germline values: CDR1 SGHRS, CDR2 YFSETQ. CDR3 length equals 16 residues. Trimming left V 0 bases short and J 1 base short, with 12 bases between. For the CDR3, the DNA is TGCGCCAGCAGCTTGGGAACGGGACTTGGCACAGATACGCAGTATTTT. It is translated as CASSLGTGLGTDTQYF.

V and J are TRBV29-1 and TRBJ1-2; D is unresolved. Germline CDR1 reads SQVTM; CDR2 reads ANQGSEA. The V end lost 2 bases, the J end lost 4 bases, and 5 bases lay between the germline ends. The CDR3 totals 11 residues. CDR3 sequence reads: CSVEQIYGYTF. CDR3 nucleotide sequence: TGCAGCGTTGAACAGATCTATGGCTACACCTTC. The full variable domain, completed using reference TRBV29-1 and TRBJ1-2, is SAVISQKPSRDICQRGTSLTIQCQVDSQVTMMFWYRQQPGQSLTLIATANQGSEATYESGFVIDKFPISRPNLTFSTLTVSNMSPEDSSIYLCSVEQIYGYTFGSGTRLTVV.

The V and J genes are TRBV7-8 and TRBJ1-5, with D maybe TRBD1 (5 bases). V shed 1 base and J shed 5 bases, with 12 bases lying between them. The CDR3 length is 15 residues. CDR1 SGHVS and CDR2 FQNEAQ come from the germline V gene. The CDR3, as DNA: TGTGCCAGCAGCTTAGTTAGGACAAATCATCAGCCCCAGCATTTT. It yields the protein CASSLVRTNHQPQHF.

The chain recombines TRBV11-2 with TRBJ2-5, with 12 bases lining up with TRBD2. This CDR3 has 19 amino acids. The germline CDR1 and CDR2 sequences are SGHAT and FQNNGV. The trim removed 1 base at V and 4 bases at J, leaving 13 bases unmatched. CDR3 in amino acids: CASSLGSGLAGWWGETQYF. CDR3 coding DNA: TGTGCCAGCAGCTTAGGGTCCGGACTAGCGGGATGGTGGGGAGAGACCCAGTACTTC.

The chain links TRBV2 to TRBJ2-3; TRBD2 is a possible D gene (6 bases). Germline lookup yields CDR1 SNHLY and CDR2 FYNNEI. Trimming stripped 5 bases from V and 3 bases from J, with 9 bases between. The CDR3 length is 13 residues. This CDR3 is CASSLGLTDTQYF. Written as DNA, the CDR3 is TGTGCCAGCAGTCTGGGACTGACAGATACGCAGTATTTT.

The chain joins TRBV10-2 to TRBJ2-5, with 11 nucleotides matching TRBD2. V was pared by 3 bases and J by 5 bases, with 14 bases of the junction left unmatched. CDR3 length: 18 amino acids. The germline V gene has CDR1 WSHSY and CDR2 SAAADI. The CDR3 sequence is CASSDWRRLAGGQETQYF. In DNA form, the CDR3 reads TGCGCCAGCAGTGATTGGAGAAGGCTAGCGGGAGGTCAGGAGACCCAGTACTTC.

The chain links TRBV7-2 to TRBJ2-4; 10 bases align to TRBD1. The CDR3 runs to 14 residues. Germline V gene lookup returns CDR1 SGHTA and CDR2 FQGNSA. J gave up 9 bases and V 5 bases, and 7 bases lay outside the gene matches. This chain's CDR3 is CASSRQGARAIQYF. CDR3 coding DNA: TGTGCCAGCAGCCGACAGGGGGCGCGCGCCATTCAGTACTTC. The whole variable domain, filled in from reference TRBV7-2 and TRBJ2-4, reads GAGVSQSPSNKVTEKGKDVELRCDPISGHTALYWYRQSLGQGLEFLIYFQGNSAPDKSGLPSDRFSAERTGGSVSTLTIQRTQQEDSAVYLCASSRQGARAIQYFGAGTRLSVL.

The rearrangement uses TRBV11-2 and TRBJ2-1, with D possibly TRBD1 on 5 matching bases. The CDR3 sequence is 15 residues long. Germline V gives CDR1 SGHAT, CDR2 FQNNGV. V shed 11 bases and J shed 7 bases, with 24 bases lying between them. The CDR3 DNA sequence: TGTGCCGGCGCTTCAGGGAAGAGGCGAGCGAATGAGCAGTTCTTC. Encoded protein: CAGASGKRRANEQFF. The variable domain in full, completed from reference TRBV11-2 and TRBJ2-1, reads EAGVAQSPRYKIIEKRQSVAFWCNPISGHATLYWYQQILGQGPKLLIQFQNNGVVDDSQLPKDRFSAERLKGVDSTLKIQPAKLEDSAVYLCAGASGKRRANEQFFGPGTRLTVL.